This T cell receptor (beta chain) was captured in a study of CD4 and CD8 cells across lung adenocarcinoma regions (dated by TCRdb to 2016 to 2019). Context from the whole study: Intratumor heterogeneity of the T cell receptor repertoire was examined by comparing tumor centers with tumor margins.

From its cysteine to its phenylalanine, the CDR3 spans 15 amino acids. Only CDR3 DNA is held: 45 bases, read in frame from base 1. Trimming takes 5 bases off V and 3 bases off J; junction bases not matched to a gene: 2. CDR1 MNHNS and CDR2 SASEGT are derived from the germline V gene. Patients with localized lung adenocarcinoma, a subtype of non-small cell lung cancer, were used as donors. The centers of localized lung adenocarcinomas were where the samples came from. For TCR repertoire analysis, CD8+ T cells taken from tumor tissue were profiled apart from CD4+ T cells. Comments on this clonotype: The antigen this receptor binds is unknown. No base quality information exists; no much larger clone differs at one position.

The library was built by means of PCR. The data were produced on a HiSeq X Ten. TCRdb redid the processing of the public reads, applying fastp at Q25 and MiXCR, and retained in-frame beta chains. Rows merge per CDR3 protein into single entries with the most common DNA and genes. The sample table contains under 30,000 distinct CDR3 sequences; only one count was recorded for around 53% of them. The ten largest clones take up 40% to 50% of the sample. The sequence links TRBV6-1 to TRBJ2-1; TRBD2 fits 12 bases in the junction. The clonotype was recovered from a male donor with lung adenocarcinoma. The CD4 and CD8 labels of this study may be unreliable. The sample comprised CD8+ T cells from the center of a lung tumor. Per the publication, the cell subset or site label means: tumor center region. CDR3 region: CASSRTSGIYNEQFF. The DNA reads as follows: TGTGCCAGCAGTCGGACTAGCGGGATCTACAATGAGCAGTTCTTC.